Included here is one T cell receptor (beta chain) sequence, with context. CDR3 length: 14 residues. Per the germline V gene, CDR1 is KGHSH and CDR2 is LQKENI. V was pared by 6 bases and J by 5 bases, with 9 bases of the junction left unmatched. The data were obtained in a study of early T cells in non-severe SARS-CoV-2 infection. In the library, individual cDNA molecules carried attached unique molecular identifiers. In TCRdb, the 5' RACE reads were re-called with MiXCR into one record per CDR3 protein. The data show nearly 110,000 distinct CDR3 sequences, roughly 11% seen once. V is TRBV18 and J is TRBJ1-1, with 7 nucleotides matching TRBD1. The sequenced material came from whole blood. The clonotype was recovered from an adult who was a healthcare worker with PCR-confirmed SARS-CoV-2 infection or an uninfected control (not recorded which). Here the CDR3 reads CASSPGQAFTEAFF. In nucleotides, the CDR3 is TGTGCCAGCTCGCCTGGACAGGCATTTACTGAAGCTTTCTTT.